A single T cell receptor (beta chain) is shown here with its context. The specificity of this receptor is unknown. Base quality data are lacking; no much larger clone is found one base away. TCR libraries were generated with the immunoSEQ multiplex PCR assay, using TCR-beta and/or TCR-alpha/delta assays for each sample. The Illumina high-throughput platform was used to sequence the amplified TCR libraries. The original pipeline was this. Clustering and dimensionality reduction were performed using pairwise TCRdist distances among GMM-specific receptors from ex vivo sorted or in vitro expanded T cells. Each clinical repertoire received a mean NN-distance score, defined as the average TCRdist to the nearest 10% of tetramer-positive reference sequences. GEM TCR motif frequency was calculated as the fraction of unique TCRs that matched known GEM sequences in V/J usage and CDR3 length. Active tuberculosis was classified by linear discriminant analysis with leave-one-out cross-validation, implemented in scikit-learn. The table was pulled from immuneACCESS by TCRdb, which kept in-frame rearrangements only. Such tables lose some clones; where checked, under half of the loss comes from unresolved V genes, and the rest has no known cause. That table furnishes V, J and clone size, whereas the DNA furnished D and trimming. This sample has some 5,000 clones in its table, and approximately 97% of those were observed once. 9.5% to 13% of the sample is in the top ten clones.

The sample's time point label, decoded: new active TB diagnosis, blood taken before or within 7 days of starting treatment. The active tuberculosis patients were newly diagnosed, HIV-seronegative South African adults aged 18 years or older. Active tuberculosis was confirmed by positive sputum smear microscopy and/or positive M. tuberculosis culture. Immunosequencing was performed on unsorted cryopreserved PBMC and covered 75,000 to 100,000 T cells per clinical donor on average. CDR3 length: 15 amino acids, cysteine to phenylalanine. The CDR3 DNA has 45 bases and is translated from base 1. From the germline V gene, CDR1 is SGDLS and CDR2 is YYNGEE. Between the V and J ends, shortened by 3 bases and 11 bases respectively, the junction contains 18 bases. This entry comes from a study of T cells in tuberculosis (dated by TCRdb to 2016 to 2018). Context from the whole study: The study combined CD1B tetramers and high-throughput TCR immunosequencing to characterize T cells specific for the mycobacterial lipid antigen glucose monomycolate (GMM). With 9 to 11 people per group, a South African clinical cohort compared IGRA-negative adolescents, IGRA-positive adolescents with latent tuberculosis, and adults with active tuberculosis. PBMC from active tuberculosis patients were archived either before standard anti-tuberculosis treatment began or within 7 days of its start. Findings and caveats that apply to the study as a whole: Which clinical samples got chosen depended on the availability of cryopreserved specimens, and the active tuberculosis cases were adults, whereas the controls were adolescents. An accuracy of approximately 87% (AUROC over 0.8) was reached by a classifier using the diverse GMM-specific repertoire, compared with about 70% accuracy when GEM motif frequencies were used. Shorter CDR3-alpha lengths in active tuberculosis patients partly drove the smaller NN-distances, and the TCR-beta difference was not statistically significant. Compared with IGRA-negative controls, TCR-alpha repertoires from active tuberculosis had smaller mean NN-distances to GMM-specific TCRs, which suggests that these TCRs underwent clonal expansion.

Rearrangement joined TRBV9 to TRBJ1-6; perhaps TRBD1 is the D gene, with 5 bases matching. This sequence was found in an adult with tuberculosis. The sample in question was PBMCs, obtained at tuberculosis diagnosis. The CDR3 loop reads CASSGMGTAGPPLHF. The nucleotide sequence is TGTGCCAGCAGCGGTATGGGGACTGCAGGGCCACCCCTCCACTTT.